The 24 T cell receptor beta chains given below trace back to one sample, sequenced in a study of molecular identifiers for immune sequencing clone quantification. One entry per CDR3 protein, called by TCRdb with MiXCR from the PCR reads. This table holds roughly 100,000 distinct CDR3 sequences, about 35% found once. Sequenced input: naive CD8+ T cells from blood, with Jurkat cell RNA spiked in. The subset here: FACS-sorted CD8+CD4-CCR7+CD45RA+ naive T cells. These receptors all stem from a human donor in good health. Some libraries in this study had Jurkat cell RNA spiked in.

This clonotype was observed at least ten times. The V and J genes are TRBV20-1 and TRBJ2-5; D uncertain. This CDR3 region has 14 residues. CDR1 is DFQATT, CDR2 SNEGSKA, per germline (reference sequence). The V end lost 5 bases, the J end lost 5 bases, and 18 bases lay between the germline ends. CDR3 sequence (DNA): TGCAGTGCTGACCTCGACCCCCTCGGGGAGACCCAGTACTTC. It codes for CSADLDPLGETQYF.

This clonotype was found many times. The V and J genes are TRBV5-6 and TRBJ2-7; a weak D match, TRBD2 (5 bases). This CDR3 comprises 14 residues. Between the trimmed V and J ends, which lost 0 bases and 2 bases, there was a span of 9 bases. CDR1 and CDR2 (germline): SGHDT, YYEEEE. The CDR3 bases are TGTGCCAGCAGCTTGGGAGCGGATCCCTACGAGCAGTACTTC. Its protein is CASSLGADPYEQYF.

This clonotype was seen more than once but under ten times. One base away lies a much larger clone, so this may be a sequencing read error. The chain couples TRBV4-3 to TRBJ2-7; 8 bases align to TRBD1. CDR1 is LGHNA and CDR2 is YSLEER in the germline V gene. The CDR3 has 15 residues. CDR3 DNA: TGCGCCAGCAGCCATGCTGACAGGGGTGGGTACGAGCAGAACTTC. Translation gives CASSHADRGGYEQNF.

In this sample, this clonotype turned up many times. The gene calls are TRBV28 and TRBJ2-5; no clear D. The CDR3 totals 13 residues. Germline CDR1 MDHEN, CDR2 SYDVKM. Trimming removed 5 bases from V and 6 bases from J, with 13 bases in between. The CDR3 sequence is CASSQSERKTQYF. The CDR3 DNA is TGTGCCAGCAGTCAGAGCGAAAGGAAGACCCAGTACTTC.

This clonotype was seen repeatedly, ten times or more. This chain uses TRBV4-3 with TRBJ1-5, with D maybe TRBD1 (5 bases). The V end lost 1 base, the J end lost 6 bases, and 10 bases lay between the germline ends. Germline CDR1 and CDR2: LGHNA and YSLEER. The CDR3 totals 14 residues. CDR3 coding DNA: TGCGCCAGCAGCCAAGGGCAGGGCGTTCAGCCCCAGCATTTT. Amino acids: CASSQGQGVQPQHF.

The chain has TRBV28 and TRBJ1-1; D gene unclear. Germline V gene sequence: CDR1 MDHEN, CDR2 SYDVKM. V gave up 3 bases and J gave up 7 bases, with 9 bases separating them. The CDR3 extends over 12 amino acids. The DNA of the CDR3 is TGTGCCAGCAGTTTGTTCAGGTTTGAAGCTTTCTTT. It encodes CASSLFRFEAFF.

This clonotype was detected many times. CDR3 sequence reads: CASSFGALGEQYF. DNA of the CDR3: TGTGCCAGCAGCTTTGGCGCACTAGGCGAGCAGTACTTC. The V call is TRBV7-9, the J call TRBJ2-7, with D maybe TRBD2 (5 bases). The V end was cut by 3 bases, the J end by 6 bases, with 12 bases between. Germline CDR1 SEHNR, CDR2 FQNEAQ (reference sequence). The CDR3 sequence is 13 residues long.

The chain links TRBV29-1 to TRBJ2-3; D may be TRBD2 (5 bases). Germline loops: CDR1 SQVTM, CDR2 ANQGSEA. The CDR3 is made up of 12 amino acids. The V and J ends lost 0 bases and 6 bases respectively, with 7 bases between them. The CDR3 nucleotides read TGCAGCGTTGAAGAGGGAGAGGATACGCAGTATTTT. As protein: CSVEEGEDTQYF.

About this clonotype itself: Compared with germline, one end of the junction differs, possibly owing to a read error. The gene calls are TRBV28 and TRBJ2-1, with 7 bases fitting TRBD2. Germline-derived CDR1 and CDR2 are MDHEN and SYDVKM. The CDR3 runs to 16 residues. CDR3 amino acids: CASSPRLASPYNELFF. CDR3 in DNA: TGTGCCAGCAGTCCGAGACTAGCCTCACCCTACAATGAGCTGTTCTTC.

This clonotype was recorded a few times. This sequence joins TRBV28 and TRBJ2-2; D is perhaps TRBD2 (5 bases). Germline assignment: CDR1 MDHEN and CDR2 SYDVKM. V was shortened by 6 bases and J by 6 bases, with 14 bases between the two germline ends. CDR3 size: 14 residues. The CDR3, as DNA: TGTGCCAGCAGCCCCGGGGTCCTCGCCGGGGAGCTGTTTTTT. It codes for CASSPGVLAGELFF.

This clonotype was found a few times. The chain links TRBV19 to TRBJ2-7; TRBD1 agrees at 8 bases. V lost 5 bases and J lost 5; bases outside the gene matches: 8. The CDR3 is 14 residues long. Germline V gene lookup returns CDR1 LNHDA and CDR2 SQIVND (reference sequence). CDR3 loop: CASSPSRTGNEQYF. Here the CDR3 DNA reads TGTGCCAGTAGTCCTTCACGGACAGGGAACGAGCAGTACTTC.

This clonotype was seen only a few times. The V gene is TRBV19, the J gene TRBJ2-1; TRBD2 matches 8 bases. This CDR3 is 15 amino acids long. The trim removed 5 bases at V and 4 bases at J, leaving 7 bases unmatched. Germline CDR1 and CDR2: LNHDA and SQIVND (reference sequence). DNA for the CDR3: TGTGCCAGTAGTTCCGGGACTAGGAGTTACAATGAGCAGTTCTTC. This encodes CASSSGTRSYNEQFF.

In this sample, this clonotype turned up many times. The chain combines TRBV25-1 with TRBJ2-7; 7 positions agree with TRBD1. The CDR3 covers 10 residues. CDR1 and CDR2 from the germline V gene are MGHDK and SYGVNS. V gave up 6 bases and J gave up 10 bases; unmatched junction bases: 3. DNA of the CDR3: TGTGCCAGCAGAGGACAGGATCAGTACTTC. It is translated as CASRGQDQYF.

To note about this clonotype: A much larger clone is a single base away; this may be a read error. The conserved final phenylalanine or tryptophan is absent from the CDR3, which likely points to a read error. V and J are TRBV28 and TRBJ2-3, with 7 bases identical to TRBD1. V lost 2 bases, J lost 2 bases, and 10 bases stayed unmatched. Per germline, CDR1 MDHEN and CDR2 SYDVKM. The CDR3 is 17 residues long. CDR3 nucleotides: TGTGCCAGCAGTTTAAGGCTGACAGGGATAGACACAGATACGCAGTATTTA. Encoded protein: CASSLRLTGIDTDTQYL.

The chain carries TRBV20-1 and TRBJ2-3; D is perhaps TRBD2 (5 bases). The CDR3 sequence is 15 residues long. CDR1 and CDR2 from the germline V gene are DFQATT and SNEGSKA (reference sequence). V was clipped by 1 base and J by 5 bases, with 16 bases between them. CDR3 sequence reads: CSARGVVRAVDTQYF. As DNA, the CDR3 is TGCAGTGCTAGAGGGGTGGTGAGGGCGGTAGATACGCAGTATTTT.

V usage is TRBV5-4 and J usage is TRBJ1-2; 8 bases line up with TRBD1. This CDR3 spans 14 amino acids. Germline trimming cut 1 base from V and 5 bases from J; bases unmatched to any gene: 4. CDR1 and CDR2 (germline): SGHNT, YYREEE (reference sequence). The CDR3 reads CASSLMTGEYGYTF. CDR3 nucleotide sequence: TGTGCCAGCAGCTTGATGACAGGGGAGTATGGCTACACCTTC.

The chain combines TRBV13 with TRBJ2-5, with 9 bases aligning to TRBD1. CDR1 is PRHDT, CDR2 FYEKMQ, per germline (reference sequence). The length of the CDR3 is 16 residues. With 5 bases clipped from V and 2 bases from J, the junction kept 9 bases outside the gene matches. The CDR3 region is CASSPTETGGQETQYF. CDR3 coding DNA: TGTGCCAGCAGCCCCACCGAGACAGGGGGACAAGAGACCCAGTACTTC.

This sequence joins TRBV2 and TRBJ2-7, with 9 bases matching TRBD1. Germline lookup yields CDR1 SNHLY and CDR2 FYNNEI. The length of the CDR3 is 13 residues. The V segment lost 7 bases and the J segment 7 bases; nucleotides outside the gene matches: 8. The CDR3 DNA reads TGTGCCAGCATCCACAGGGGGCGGCAGGAGCAGTACTTC. Encoded protein: CASIHRGRQEQYF.

This clonotype was seen only a few times. The V gene is TRBV12-3 or TRBV12-4, the J gene TRBJ1-5, with 7 bases matching TRBD1. V lost 6 bases and J lost 5; bases outside the gene matches: 7. The length of the CDR3 is 14 residues. CDR3 sequence: CASRPRQGYQPQHF. DNA of the CDR3: TGTGCCAGCAGACCCAGACAGGGTTATCAGCCCCAGCATTTT.

This chain connects TRBV20-1 to TRBJ1-2; maybe TRBD1 (6 bases). CDR3 length: 14 residues. CDR1 is DFQATT, CDR2 SNEGSKA, per germline (reference sequence). V was clipped by 6 bases and J by 4 bases, with 18 bases between them. CDR3 in DNA: TGCAGTGCCATAGAGACCAGGGGCAGCTATGGCTACACCTTC. This gives the protein CSAIETRGSYGYTF.

The rearrangement links TRBV5-1 to TRBJ2-5; the D is unclear. This CDR3 is built from 14 residues. V lost 0 bases, J lost 1 base, and 7 bases lay in between. Germline CDR1 and CDR2: SGHRS and YFSETQ. The CDR3 protein is CASSLEASQETQYF. CDR3 coding DNA: TGCGCCAGCAGCTTGGAGGCTAGCCAAGAGACCCAGTACTTC.

A few counts support this clonotype. This rearrangement joins TRBV5-1 to TRBJ2-7; a weak D match, TRBD2 (6 bases). The V gene lost 7 bases and the J gene lost 4 bases, with 15 bases spanning the gap. CDR1 and CDR2 (germline): SGHRS, YFSETQ. This CDR3 contains 13 residues. The CDR3 DNA reads TGCGCCAGCCGAGGGGACTTCGGGTACGAGCAGTACTTC. This encodes CASRGDFGYEQYF.

As regards this clonotype: The final CDR3 position lacks the conserved phenylalanine or tryptophan, pointing to a likely read error. The chain combines TRBV11-2 with TRBJ1-1; weak D call: TRBD1 (5 bases). The V and J ends lost 2 bases and 5 bases respectively, with 9 bases between them. The CDR3 is made up of 13 amino acids. Germline CDR1 is SGHAT and CDR2 is FQNNGV. The CDR3 sequence: CASSLWGGTEAFN. The CDR3, as DNA: TGTGCCAGCAGCTTATGGGGGGGAACTGAAGCTTTCAAT.

On this clonotype: The junction departs from germline at one end; a sequencing error may be responsible. The chain recombines TRBV6-1 with TRBJ2-7; D might be TRBD1 (5 bases). Germline CDR1 MNHNS, CDR2 SASEGT. The CDR3 is made up of 9 amino acids. The CDR3 bases are TGTGCCAGCGGGGCCGAGCGGTACTTC. This translates into CASGAERYF.